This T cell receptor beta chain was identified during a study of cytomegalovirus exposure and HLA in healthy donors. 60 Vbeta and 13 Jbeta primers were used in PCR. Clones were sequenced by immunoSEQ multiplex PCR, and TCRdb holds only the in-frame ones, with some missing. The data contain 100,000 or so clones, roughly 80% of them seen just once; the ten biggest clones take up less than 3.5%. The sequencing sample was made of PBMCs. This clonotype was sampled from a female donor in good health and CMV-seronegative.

Here the CDR3 reads CASSIGQAPSTDTQYF. The CDR3, as DNA: TGTGCCAGTAGTATAGGTCAGGCCCCTAGCACAGATACGCAGTATTTT. This chain links TRBV19 with TRBJ2-3, with no clear D. CDR1 is LNHDA, CDR2 SQIVND, per germline (reference sequence). CDR3 length equals 16 residues. V was cut by 1 base and J by 0 bases, with 11 bases left in between.